This TCR beta chain was captured by sequencing in a study of T cell responses to AZD1222 COVID-19 vaccine. Overall study findings and caveats: Clonal diversity was possibly underestimated, and white British individuals and females predominated among donors. Spike-spanning, vaccine-associated CD4 TCRs were dominant at 160-218 and 743-854. Spike-specific TCRs gained breadth and depth after people received two AZD1222 doses. Repertoires were obtained only post-peak T cell response.

Comment on this clone: Its antigen is unknown.

Sequenced by immunoSEQ multiplex PCR; TCRdb stores in-frame clones only, minus some. The table records some 120,000 clones, roughly 90% of them present only once. Trimming pared 6 bases from V and 4 bases from J, leaving 16 bases between. CDR1 MDHEN and CDR2 SYDVKM come from the germline V gene. CDR3 size: 14 residues. J is TRBJ2-7 and V is TRBV28, with no clear D. This TCR was recovered from an adult who received the AZD1222 COVID-19 vaccine. Sequencing used peripheral blood, obtained 28 days after the second AZD1222 dose. The CDR3 bases are TGTGCCAGCAGCCCCATGGGAACGGTTTACGAGCAGTACTTC. Its protein product is CASSPMGTVYEQYF.